These T cell receptor beta chains were read from a single sample in a study of blood T cell repertoires in COVID-19. Some clones are missing from TCRdb's copy, which holds only in-frame ones; the method was immunoSEQ multiplex PCR. Of over 300,000 clones listed, around 91% were seen once; the top ten hold 5% to 8.5%. The sample was peripheral blood. The origin of the receptors is a man aged 18 to 30 with active or convalescent COVID-19. Each CDR3 is given with its conserved first and last residue. D genes are given only for firm matches. Where a row states a size, it is once, few, many or the class of an expanded clone; other rows omit it.

.	TRBV3-1/TRBV3-2	.	TRBJ2-7	CASSHSYEQYF	TGTGCCAGCAGTCACTCATACGAGCAGTACTTC
TRBD1	TRBV2	.	TRBJ2-3	CASRQQGSTDTQYF	TGTGCCAGCAGGCAACAGGGGAGCACAGATACGCAGTATTTT
TRBD2	TRBV6-5	.	TRBJ2-7	CASSYSSSGKGEQYF	TGTGCCAGCAGTTACTCGAGTAGCGGGAAAGGCGAGCAGTACTTC
TRBD1	TRBV10-1	.	TRBJ2-5	CASSGDRVETQYF	TGCGCCAGCAGTGGGGACAGGGTAGAGACCCAGTACTTC
TRBD1	TRBV2	.	TRBJ1-2	CASISQGAGYGYTF	TGTGCCAGCATTTCTCAGGGGGCGGGGTATGGCTACACCTTC
.	TRBV4-3	.	TRBJ1-2	CASSQDQAGYIYGYTF	TGCGCCAGCAGCCAAGATCAGGCAGGGTATATCTATGGCTACACCTTC
.	TRBV5-1	.	TRBJ2-2	CASSAQGTGELFF	TGCGCCAGCAGCGCACAGGGTACCGGGGAGCTGTTTTTT
.	TRBV2	.	TRBJ2-1	CASTTGRVREFF	TGTGCCAGCACCACGGGCCGAGTCAGGGAGTTCTTC
.	TRBV12-3/TRBV12-4	.	TRBJ2-3	CASSFMSTQYF	TGTGCCAGCAGTTTTATGAGTACGCAGTATTTT
TRBD2	TRBV27	.	TRBJ2-2	CASSSGLAVGELFF	TGTGCCAGCAGTAGCGGACTAGCTGTCGGGGAGCTGTTTTTT
.	TRBV7-9	.	TRBJ1-2	CASSIQDYGYTF	TGTGCCAGCAGTATACAGGATTATGGCTACACCTTC
TRBD1	TRBV19	.	TRBJ1-1	CASRAGQVTEAFF	TGTGCCAGTAGGGCCGGACAGGTAACTGAAGCTTTCTTT
.	TRBV9	.	TRBJ1-1	CASSVVGSAGNTEAFF	TGTGCCAGCAGCGTAGTAGGCAGCGCGGGAAACACTGAAGCTTTCTTT
.	TRBV7-2	.	TRBJ2-7	CASSPRSSYEQYF	TGTGCCAGCAGCCCGCGGAGCTCCTACGAGCAGTACTTC
.	TRBV7-9	.	TRBJ2-2	CASSLVSGSGTGELFF	TGTGCCAGCAGCTTAGTCTCGGGGTCGGGCACCGGGGAGCTGTTTTTT
.	TRBV6-5	.	TRBJ2-3	CASSRESSTDTQYF	TGTGCCAGCAGTCGAGAGTCGAGCACAGATACGCAGTATTTT
.	TRBV6-4	.	TRBJ1-1	CASSATVRNTEAFF	TGTGCCAGCAGTGCTACAGTCAGGAACACTGAAGCTTTCTTT
TRBD2	TRBV4-1	.	TRBJ2-1	CASSQDWTSGYNEQFF	TGCGCCAGCAGCCAAGATTGGACTAGCGGGTACAATGAGCAGTTCTTC
.	TRBV28	once	TRBJ2-1	CASRPRGGEQFF	TGTGCCAGCAGACCAAGGGGTGGGGAGCAGTTCTTC
TRBD1	TRBV19	.	TRBJ2-7	CASGPGQGWYEQYF	TGTGCCAGTGGCCCGGGACAGGGTTGGTACGAGCAGTACTTC
.	TRBV15	few	TRBJ1-5	CATGGAHSNQPQHF	TGTGCCACCGGGGGGGCCCATAGCAATCAGCCCCAGCATTTT
TRBD2	TRBV2	.	TRBJ2-5	CASKIAGVETQYF	TGTGCCAGCAAAATAGCGGGAGTGGAGACCCAGTACTTC
.	TRBV15	.	TRBJ1-2	CATSTGVYYGYTF	TGTGCCACCAGCACGGGGGTTTACTATGGCTACACCTTC
TRBD1	TRBV5-1	once	TRBJ2-3	CASSYYPGQTDTQYF	TGCGCCAGCAGCTACTATCCGGGACAGACAGATACGCAGTATTTT
.	TRBV12-3/TRBV12-4	.	TRBJ2-1	CASRGAHNEQFF	TGTGCCAGCAGGGGCGCTCACAATGAGCAGTTCTTC
.	TRBV15	.	TRBJ1-1	CATSRGGLGGMAFF	TGTGCCACCAGCAGAGGAGGGTTAGGAGGGATGGCTTTCTTT
.	TRBV4-1	.	TRBJ1-3	CASSFSGQSSGGNTIYF	TGCGCCAGCAGCTTTTCGGGACAAAGCTCGGGAGGAAACACCATATATTTT
.	TRBV7-2	.	TRBJ2-7	CASSPSTNPAEQYF	TGTGCCAGCAGCCCTTCAACTAACCCTGCGGAGCAGTACTTC
.	TRBV21-1	.	TRBJ1-3	CASLQEGCRGSGNTIYF	TGTGCCAGCCTCCAAGAAGGGTGTAGGGGTTCGGGAAACACCATATATTTT
.	TRBV28	few	TRBJ1-6	CASSLGQYDNSPLHF	TGTGCCAGCAGTTTAGGACAGTATGATAATTCACCCCTCCACTTT
.	TRBV27	once	TRBJ2-1	CAISPGTTYYNEQFF	TGTGCCATTTCGCCGGGGACAACCTACTACAATGAGCAGTTCTTC
TRBD1	TRBV2	.	TRBJ1-5	CASSEADRGLSQPQHF	TGTGCCAGCAGTGAAGCTGACAGGGGTCTCAGTCAGCCCCAGCATTTT
.	TRBV5-5	.	TRBJ2-5	CASSFGLRETQYF	TGTGCCAGCAGCTTTGGGCTACGAGAGACCCAGTACTTC
TRBD1	TRBV7-2	once	TRBJ1-3	CASSTPGGSGNTIYF	TGTGCCAGCAGCACTCCAGGGGGCTCTGGAAACACCATATATTTT
.	TRBV19	.	TRBJ2-5	CASSIKARGSLQETQYF	TGTGCCAGTAGTATAAAGGCCCGGGGGTCCCTCCAAGAGACCCAGTACTTC
TRBD2	TRBV4-1	.	TRBJ2-2	CASSQGRAGANTGELFF	TGCGCCAGCAGCCAAGGTAGGGCGGGAGCGAACACCGGGGAGCTGTTTTTT
.	TRBV9	once	TRBJ2-7	CASSGGGAAASYEQYF	TGTGCCAGCAGCGGCGGTGGGGCGGCGGCCTCCTACGAGCAGTACTTC
TRBD2	TRBV4-3	few	TRBJ2-7	CASSQVLGEGYEQYF	TGCGCCAGCAGCCAAGTTTTGGGGGAGGGTTACGAGCAGTACTTC
TRBD2	TRBV19	few	TRBJ2-1	CASRGTSGSYNEQFF	TGTGCCAGTAGAGGGACTAGCGGGAGTTACAATGAGCAGTTCTTC
.	TRBV5-8	.	TRBJ2-7	CASSFDRTYEQYF	TGTGCCAGCAGCTTTGACAGGACCTACGAGCAGTACTTC
.	TRBV2	.	TRBJ1-4	CASSRLLSNEKLFF	TGTGCCAGCAGTCGTTTATTGTCTAATGAAAAACTGTTTTTT
.	TRBV6-5	.	TRBJ1-1	CASSRGYGNTEAFF	TGTGCCAGCAGCCGGGGGTACGGGAACACTGAAGCTTTCTTT
.	TRBV18	.	TRBJ2-4	CASSPRLSGDIQYF	TGTGCCAGCTCTCCCAGACTATCGGGGGACATTCAGTACTTC
TRBD1	TRBV19	.	TRBJ1-4	CATRNRGTATNEKLFF	TGTGCCACCAGAAACAGGGGTACCGCAACTAATGAAAAACTGTTTTTT
TRBD1	TRBV20-1	.	TRBJ2-5	CSAQGEETQYF	TGCAGTGCCCAGGGGGAAGAGACCCAGTACTTC
.	TRBV7-2	.	TRBJ2-5	CASSPRRDQETQYF	TGTGCCAGCAGCCCTCGGCGGGATCAAGAGACCCAGTACTTC
.	TRBV29-1	.	TRBJ1-2	CSVSRGSDYGYTF	TGCAGCGTTTCGCGGGGGTCTGACTATGGCTACACCTTC
.	TRBV5-1	few	TRBJ1-1	CASSPSGGNTEAFF	TGCGCCAGCAGCCCCTCGGGGGGGAACACTGAAGCTTTCTTT
.	TRBV27	once	TRBJ1-1	CASRVGGNTEAFF	TGTGCCAGCAGGGTCGGGGGGAACACTGAAGCTTTCTTT
TRBD1	TRBV7-3	.	TRBJ2-3	CASSLNRGTDTQYF	TGTGCCAGCAGCTTAAACAGGGGTACGGATACGCAGTATTTT
TRBD1	TRBV6-5	.	TRBJ1-2	CASSYDLTGVNNGYTF	TGTGCCAGCAGTTACGATTTGACAGGGGTGAATAATGGCTACACCTTC
.	TRBV28	.	TRBJ2-5	CASSSMGPQETQYF	TGTGCCAGCAGTTCAATGGGGCCCCAAGAGACCCAGTACTTC